Following are 11 T cell receptor beta chains from one sample sequenced in a study of human T cells and chemical hapten exposure. Time point denoted: patch test 3, about 24 weeks after DPC sensitization. Treatment indicated: therapeutic diphenylcyclopropenone sensitization with weekly scalp DPC. TCRdb reprocessed the RACE reads via MiXCR and lists one record per CDR3 protein. Of 150,000 to 200,000 distinct CDR3 sequences in the sample, 28% were seen once. The source material was whole blood, sampled in connection with sensitization to the hapten diphenylcyclopropenone (DPC). The receptors were sampled from a woman between 18 and 29 years old with alopecia areata. Some clones in this sample may be carry-over from other donors' samples.

The chain is built from TRBV5-1 and TRBJ2-3; D gene ambiguous. The CDR3 runs to 14 residues. Germline values: CDR1 SGHRS, CDR2 YFSETQ. Trimming shortened V by 0 bases and J by 3 bases, and 8 bases separated the two germline ends. CDR3: CASSLVSSTDTQYF. The CDR3 DNA follows: TGCGCCAGCAGCTTGGTTTCGTCTACAGATACGCAGTATTTT.

The chain combines TRBV18 with TRBJ2-3, with D possibly matching TRBD1 (5 bases). The CDR3 contains 16 residues. V lost 5 bases to trimming and J lost 1 base, with 16 bases between them. CDR1 and CDR2 (germline): KGHSH, LQKENI. DNA of the CDR3: TGTGCCAGCTCAGACCAAGGAAGGGGTGGCACAGATACGCAGTATTTT. Translation gives CASSDQGRGGTDTQYF.

This chain connects TRBV6-5 to TRBJ1-2, with no clear D. Germline CDR1 and CDR2: MNHEY and SVGAGI. The CDR3 contains 15 residues. Trimming pared 4 bases from V and 4 bases from J, leaving 16 bases between. In DNA form, the CDR3 reads TGTGCCAGCAGTTCTACAGTCATCCCTAGCTATGGCTACACCTTC. Translating it yields CASSSTVIPSYGYTF.

The chain carries TRBV27 and TRBJ2-7, with D perhaps matching TRBD2 (5 bases). Germline-derived CDR1 and CDR2 are MNHEY and SMNVEV (reference sequence). The CDR3 is 11 residues long. V lost 5 bases, J lost 6 bases, and 8 bases lay in between. CDR3 protein: CASSEGREQYF. DNA of the CDR3: TGTGCCAGCAGTGAGGGTCGCGAGCAGTACTTC.

The sample holds a few counts of this clonotype. Its ends do not fully match the called genes, so a read error is possible. The chain is built from TRBV11-1 and TRBJ2-2; no firm D call. The CDR3 extends over 15 amino acids. From germline, CDR1 is SGHAT and CDR2 FQDESV (reference sequence). The CDR3 DNA reads as TGTGCCAGCAGTTTAGGACCGACCCGGACCGGGGAGCTGTTTTTT. Its protein is CASSLGPTRTGELFF.

This chain uses TRBV7-3 with TRBJ2-3; D is uncertain. CDR1 is SGHTA, CDR2 FQGTGA, per germline. The CDR3 has 13 amino acids. Trimming stripped 4 bases from V and 4 bases from J, with 9 bases between. The CDR3 nucleotides are TGTGCCAGCAGCTCTCTAGTGTCAGATACGCAGTATTTT. Protein product: CASSSLVSDTQYF.

This clonotype was counted only a few times. CDR3 sequence: CASSLMVRGSTDTQYF. The DNA for the CDR3 is TGTGCCAGCAGCTTAATGGTCCGGGGAAGCACAGATACGCAGTATTTT. The chain uses TRBV7-3 and TRBJ2-3; weak D call: TRBD2 (5 bases). The CDR3 has 16 amino acids. Germline V CDR1 and CDR2: SGHTA, FQGTGA. V was clipped by 1 base and J by 0 bases, with 11 bases between them.

This chain joins TRBV20-1 and TRBJ2-5; weak D call: TRBD2 (5 bases). CDR1 and CDR2 (germline): DFQATT, SNEGSKA (reference sequence). V lost 6 bases to trimming and J lost 0 bases, with 14 bases between them. CDR3 length equals 14 residues. The CDR3 nucleotides are TGCAGTGCGCCCGCGGGCACCCACCAAGAGACCCAGTACTTC. It translates to CSAPAGTHQETQYF.

The sample holds a few counts of this clonotype. J is TRBJ2-7 and V is TRBV29-1; possibly TRBD2 for D (5 bases). CDR1 and CDR2 (germline): SQVTM, ANQGSEA. The CDR3 extends over 14 amino acids. With 6 bases removed from V and 1 base from J, the gap between germline ends came to 16 bases. The CDR3 loop reads CSVVFRDGSYEQYF. The DNA for the CDR3 is TGCAGCGTGGTGTTTCGGGATGGGTCCTACGAGCAGTACTTC.

This clonotype was seen only a few times. The chain uses TRBV11-1 and TRBJ2-7; D is unclear. The CDR3 runs 12 residues. Germline CDR1 is SGHAT and CDR2 is FQDESV (reference sequence). Deletions cut 4 bases from V and 3 bases from J, with 7 bases between. CDR3: CASSSTDYEQYF. The CDR3 nucleotides are TGTGCCAGCAGCTCAACAGACTACGAGCAGTACTTC.

This clonotype was counted only a few times. This chain connects TRBV7-9 to TRBJ2-7; tentatively, D is TRBD2 (6 bases). V lost 6 bases to trimming and J lost 5 bases, with 17 bases between them. This CDR3 has 14 residues. CDR1 is SEHNR, CDR2 FQNEAQ, per germline (reference sequence). The CDR3 sequence: CASRTRDSTDEQYF. For the CDR3, the DNA is TGTGCCAGCAGGACCCGGGACTCAACAGACGAGCAGTACTTC.